The 9 T cell receptor beta chains given below trace back to one sample, sequenced in a study of shared clonotypes between healthy human individuals. Assay used: immunoSEQ multiplex PCR; TCRdb lists only in-frame clones, some missing. The table has fewer than 400,000 clones, around two thirds seen once; the top ten hold 9% to 12%. Source material: memory CD4+ T cells sorted from blood. Subset defined: CD45RA-negative fraction. The receptors were gathered from a man younger than 40 in good health.

This clone was seen once. The rearrangement uses TRBV30 and TRBJ1-4; D remains ambiguous. With 4 bases removed from V and 7 bases from J, the gap between germline ends came to 4 bases. The CDR3 is 10 amino acids. CDR1 is GTSNPN and CDR2 is SVGIG in the germline V gene (reference sequence). CDR3 sequence reads: CAWTGEKLFF. In DNA form, the CDR3 reads TGTGCCTGGACTGGTGAAAAACTGTTTTTT.

The chain combines TRBV2 with TRBJ2-2, with 8 positions matching TRBD1. Germline V lookup: CDR1 SNHLY, CDR2 FYNNEI. This CDR3 is built from 14 residues. Trimming cost V 7 bases and J 2 bases; bases outside gene matches: 3. The DNA for the CDR3 is TGTGCCAGCACCGGACAGGGCAACACCGGGGAGCTGTTTTTT. Protein product: CASTGQGNTGELFF. Based on the CDR3 plus reference TRBV2 and TRBJ2-2, the full variable domain is EPEVTQTPSHQVTQMGQEVILRCVPISNHLYFYWYRQILGQKVEFLVSFYNNEISEKSEIFDDQFSVERPDGSNFTLKIRSTKLEDSAMYFCASTGQGNTGELFFGEGSRLTVL.

The chain recombines TRBV12-5 with TRBJ1-1; D perhaps matches TRBD1 (6 bases). CDR1 is LGHNT, CDR2 FRNRAP, per germline. There are 12 residues in the CDR3. Trimming cost V 5 bases and J 8 bases, with 12 bases left between them. The CDR3 here is CASGEQGGEAFF. In DNA, the CDR3 is TGTGCTAGTGGTGAACAGGGAGGGGAAGCTTTCTTT.

Details on this clone: A read error may be the cause here, since a much bigger clone is one base away. The chain combines TRBV5-1 with TRBJ2-2; maybe TRBD1 (5 bases). The CDR3 runs to 13 residues. With 5 bases removed from V and 3 bases from J, the gap between germline ends came to 8 bases. CDR1 is SGHRS, CDR2 YFSETQ, per germline. The DNA of the CDR3 is TGCGCCAGCAGTGACAGAGACACCGGGGAGCTGTTTTTT. Its protein product is CASSDRDTGELFF. Full variable domain (remainder filled in from reference TRBV5-1 and TRBJ2-2): KAGVTQTPRYLIKTRGQQVTLSCSPISGHRSVSWYQQTPGQGLQFLFEYFSETQRNKGNFPGRFSGRQFSNSRSEMNVSTLELGDSALYLCASSDRDTGELFFGEGSRLTVL.

CDR3 residues: CAISDGLAFVYEQYF. For the CDR3, the DNA is TGTGCCATCAGTGATGGACTAGCGTTCGTCTACGAGCAGTACTTC. The V gene is TRBV10-3, the J gene TRBJ2-7; 9 bases line up with TRBD2. The CDR3 has 15 amino acids. The junction had 6 bases not matched to a gene; V was cut back by 3 bases and J by 3 bases. The germline V gene encodes CDR1 ENHRY and CDR2 SYGVKD.

This chain links TRBV5-1 with TRBJ2-3, with 12 nucleotides matching TRBD2. Per the germline V gene, CDR1 is SGHRS and CDR2 is YFSETQ. The CDR3 sequence is 17 residues long. The junction had 6 bases not matched to a gene; V was cut back by 0 bases and J by 4 bases. This CDR3 is CASSLGLTSGRSDTQYF. CDR3 nucleotide sequence: TGCGCCAGCAGCTTGGGTCTGACTAGCGGGAGATCAGATACGCAGTATTTT.

V gene TRBV27 combines with J gene TRBJ1-1, with D maybe TRBD1 (6 bases). Trimming took 0 bases from V and 3 from J, leaving 11 bases between them. This CDR3 has 15 amino acids. Germline V gene data show CDR1 as MNHEY and CDR2 as SMNVEV (reference sequence). DNA of the CDR3: TGTGCCAGCAGTTTATCGAACAGGGCGGACACTGAAGCTTTCTTT. This codes for CASSLSNRADTEAFF.

The chain couples TRBV29-1 to TRBJ1-1; 9 nucleotides align to TRBD1. Per germline, CDR1 SQVTM and CDR2 ANQGSEA. The CDR3 is 14 amino acids. J gave up 3 bases and V 7 bases, and 9 bases lay outside the gene matches. This CDR3 is CSAGRQGGDTEAFF. The CDR3 bases are TGCAGCGCCGGAAGACAGGGGGGTGACACTGAAGCTTTCTTT.

The chain couples TRBV4-1 to TRBJ2-1, with 12 bases that match TRBD2. Germline V gives CDR1 MGHRA, CDR2 YSYEKL. CDR3 size: 18 residues. Losses at the gene ends were 0 bases for V and 6 bases for J; bases not matched to a gene: 9. CDR3 region: CASSQDSLASGRANEQFF. CDR3 sequence (DNA): TGCGCCAGCAGCCAAGATAGTTTGGCTAGCGGGAGGGCCAATGAGCAGTTCTTC.